Shown below are 23 T cell receptor beta chains from a single sample sequenced in a study of cytomegalovirus exposure and HLA in healthy donors. Primers: 60 Vbeta forward and 13 Jbeta reverse. Libraries were prepared by immunoSEQ multiplex PCR; TCRdb keeps only in-frame clonotypes and omits some of them. The profile shows approximately 120,000 clones, more than 75% of them singletons. The source material was PBMCs. These receptors all stem from a man aged 40-50 years in good health and CMV-seronegative.

J is TRBJ1-1 and V is TRBV2, with 9 positions matching TRBD1. This CDR3 spans 15 amino acids. The germline V gene encodes CDR1 SNHLY and CDR2 FYNNEI. The V segment lost 3 bases and the J segment 0 bases; nucleotides outside the gene matches: 2. DNA of the CDR3: TGTGCCAGCAGTGAGGGGACAGGGCTGAACACTGAAGCTTTCTTT. Translated, it gives CASSEGTGLNTEAFF. The full variable domain, rest sourced from reference TRBV2 and TRBJ1-1, is EPEVTQTPSHQVTQMGQEVILRCVPISNHLYFYWYRQILGQKVEFLVSFYNNEISEKSEIFDDQFSVERPDGSNFTLKIRSTKLEDSAMYFCASSEGTGLNTEAFFGQGTRLTVV.

V is TRBV5-4 and J is TRBJ2-6, with D possibly TRBD2 on 5 matching bases. This CDR3 is 15 amino acids long. Germline lookup yields CDR1 SGHNT and CDR2 YYREEE (reference sequence). V lost 4 bases and J 2 bases, leaving 10 bases between the germline ends. For the CDR3, the DNA is TGTGCCAGCAGCCCCCGGGGTCCTGGGGCCAACGTCCTGACTTTC. This sequence encodes CASSPRGPGANVLTF.

This chain connects TRBV6-5 to TRBJ1-3; no clear D gene. The CDR3 spans 14 residues. The V and J ends lost 6 bases and 2 bases respectively, with 11 bases between them. CDR1 and CDR2 from the germline V gene are MNHEY and SVGAGI. The CDR3 DNA sequence: TGTGCCAGCAGAGGAAACAGCCCTGGAAACACCATATATTTT. Its translation: CASRGNSPGNTIYF.

CDR3 coding DNA: TGCGCCAGCAGCCAAGAGACTGGGTGGGACGAGCAGTACTTC. This gives the protein CASSQETGWDEQYF. The chain employs TRBV4-1 and TRBJ2-7, with D unresolved. The CDR3 contains 14 residues. The V end lost 0 bases, the J end lost 5 bases, and 11 bases lay between the germline ends. The V gene's germline CDR1 is MGHRA and CDR2 YSYEKL.

The chain links TRBV28 to TRBJ2-2, with D possibly matching TRBD2 (7 bases). This CDR3 has 14 residues. Germline CDR1 is MDHEN and CDR2 is SYDVKM. Trimming cost V 6 bases and J 5 bases, with 13 bases left between them. DNA of the CDR3: TGTGCCAGCAGGGGACGGGGGGCTACCGGGGAGCTGTTTTTT. Its translation: CASRGRGATGELFF.

The chain joins TRBV10-3 to TRBJ1-2, with a possible D match to TRBD1 (6 bases). The CDR3 covers 12 residues. Germline CDR1 and CDR2: ENHRY and SYGVKD. Trimming left V 6 bases short and J 8 bases short, with 13 bases between. The CDR3 loop reads CAISEQGLGYTF. Written as DNA, the CDR3 is TGTGCCATCAGCGAACAGGGTTTAGGCTACACCTTC.

This rearrangement joins TRBV7-9 to TRBJ1-5, with D maybe TRBD1 (6 bases). Trimming left V 5 bases short and J 7 bases short, with 15 bases between. The CDR3 length is 14 residues. The V gene's germline CDR1 is SEHNR and CDR2 FQNEAQ (reference sequence). The CDR3: CASSPADRPQPQHF. In nucleotides, the CDR3 is TGTGCCAGCAGCCCTGCAGACAGGCCCCAGCCCCAGCATTTT. Full variable domain (remainder filled in from reference TRBV7-9 and TRBJ1-5): DTGVSQNPRHKITKRGQNVTFRCDPISEHNRLYWYRQTLGQGPEFLTYFQNEAQLEKSRLLSDRFSAERPKGSFSTLEIQRTEQGDSAMYLCASSPADRPQPQHFGDGTRLSIL.

The chain couples TRBV15 to TRBJ2-1; the D gene is possibly TRBD2 (5 bases). V lost 3 bases to trimming and J lost 8 bases, with 20 bases between them. The CDR3 is 16 residues long. Germline values: CDR1 LNHNV, CDR2 YYDKDF (reference sequence). The CDR3 reads CATSSLRTLQTHEQFF. The CDR3, as DNA: TGTGCCACCAGCAGCCTCAGGACTTTACAGACCCATGAGCAGTTCTTC.

The chain has TRBV29-1 and TRBJ1-5, with a weak D call TRBD1 (5 bases). The CDR3 covers 12 residues. Germline CDR1 SQVTM, CDR2 ANQGSEA. Trimming pared 5 bases from V and 3 bases from J, leaving 8 bases between. The CDR3 reads CSVMDNNQPQHF. Here the CDR3 DNA reads TGCAGCGTTATGGACAACAATCAGCCCCAGCATTTT. Based on the CDR3 plus reference TRBV29-1 and TRBJ1-5, the full variable domain is SAVISQKPSRDICQRGTSLTIQCQVDSQVTMMFWYRQQPGQSLTLIATANQGSEATYESGFVIDKFPISRPNLTFSTLTVSNMSPEDSSIYLCSVMDNNQPQHFGDGTRLSIL.

With regard to this clone: Germline is not matched at one junction end, which may reflect a read error. V is TRBV7-7 and J is TRBJ2-5; D may be TRBD1 (5 bases). The germline V gene has CDR1 SSHAT and CDR2 FNYEAQ (reference sequence). The CDR3 totals 17 residues. Here the CDR3 DNA reads TGTGCTAGCAGCCCCTATCAGGGCTTCAGAGGCCAAGAGACCCAGTACTTC. Translating gives CASSPYQGFRGQETQYF.

V and J are TRBV4-2 and TRBJ2-7; 8 bases are a match to TRBD2. The CDR3 runs to 16 residues. Germline loops: CDR1 LGHNA, CDR2 YNFKEQ. V gave up 4 bases and J gave up 1 base; unmatched junction bases: 9. The CDR3 nucleotides are TGTGCCAGCAGCCGAGATAGCGGGGCGGTATCCTACGAGCAGTACTTC. This translates into CASSRDSGAVSYEQYF.

The chain carries TRBV6-5 and TRBJ1-1; a weak D match, TRBD1 (6 bases). V was clipped by 8 bases and J by 3 bases, with 13 bases between them. Germline CDR1 is MNHEY and CDR2 is SVGAGI. The CDR3 contains 13 residues. The CDR3, as DNA: TGTGCCAGCTTCCGGGACACCGACACTGAAGCTTTCTTT. Protein product: CASFRDTDTEAFF.

The V gene is TRBV10-3, the J gene TRBJ2-7; TRBD1 matches 11 bases. Trimming removed 2 bases from V and 2 bases from J; junction bases left unmatched: 2. This CDR3 region has 15 residues. Germline V lookup: CDR1 ENHRY, CDR2 SYGVKD. The CDR3 loop reads CAISELGQGAYEQYF. The CDR3 nucleotides read TGTGCCATCAGTGAGCTGGGACAGGGGGCCTACGAGCAGTACTTC.

The chain joins TRBV7-2 to TRBJ2-7; 8 nucleotides line up with TRBD2. This CDR3 has 14 residues. Germline V CDR1 and CDR2: SGHTA, FQGNSA. Unmatched junction bases numbered 7, after V lost 3 bases and J lost 6 bases. CDR3 amino acids: CASSFKRGLGEQYF. For the CDR3, the DNA is TGTGCCAGCAGCTTCAAGCGGGGGCTAGGCGAGCAGTACTTC.

The gene calls are TRBV7-9 and TRBJ2-3; D unclear. CDR3 length: 14 residues. Trimming took 5 bases from V and 7 from J, leaving 16 bases between them. CDR1 SEHNR and CDR2 FQNEAQ come from the germline V gene (reference sequence). The CDR3 loop is CASSANSGRNTQYF. CDR3 DNA: TGTGCCAGCAGCGCGAATAGTGGGCGAAATACGCAGTATTTT.

The chain links TRBV6-6 to TRBJ1-2; 7 bases line up with TRBD1. The V and J ends lost 7 bases and 6 bases, in that order; junction bases with no gene match: 8. Germline CDR1 and CDR2: MNHNY and SVGAGI (reference sequence). This CDR3 is 13 amino acids long. In DNA form, the CDR3 reads TGTGCCAGCACCTCCCGCGGGACAGATGGCTACACCTTC. Protein product: CASTSRGTDGYTF.

This clone is a singleton in its sample. This chain uses TRBV19 with TRBJ1-1; D is ambiguous. CDR1 and CDR2 from the germline V gene are LNHDA and SQIVND (reference sequence). V was pared by 4 bases and J by 8 bases, with 8 bases between. The CDR3 sequence is 11 residues long. CDR3 sequence: CASSSTAEAFF. DNA for the CDR3: TGTGCCAGTAGTAGCACAGCAGAAGCTTTCTTT.

About this clone: The junction departs from germline at one end; a sequencing error may be responsible. This chain joins TRBV7-7 and TRBJ2-3, with 7 bases identical to TRBD2. Germline assignment: CDR1 SSHAT and CDR2 FNYEAQ (reference sequence). This CDR3 contains 15 residues. As DNA, the CDR3 is TGTGCTAGCAGCGTCAGCGGGGCCGGCACGTCTACGCAGTATTTT. Amino acid sequence: CASSVSGAGTSTQYF.

This chain joins TRBV7-2 and TRBJ2-5, with 8 bases that match TRBD1. The V gene's germline CDR1 is SGHTA and CDR2 FQGNSA. The length of the CDR3 is 16 residues. With 4 bases clipped from V and 4 bases from J, the junction kept 11 bases outside the gene matches. Here the CDR3 DNA reads TGTGCCAGCAGCTCGTCCGGACAGGGCCTATTAGAGACCCAGTACTTC. Translation: CASSSSGQGLLETQYF.

The rearrangement links TRBV4-2 to TRBJ2-5; no definite D call. There are 13 residues in the CDR3. The V gene lost 2 bases and the J gene lost 4 bases, with 8 bases spanning the gap. Looked up from germline, CDR1 is LGHNA and CDR2 is YNFKEQ. CDR3 loop: CASSQRRSETQYF. In nucleotides, the CDR3 is TGTGCCAGCAGCCAACGCCGGTCAGAGACCCAGTACTTC.

The gene calls are TRBV5-1 and TRBJ1-4; 9 nucleotides agree with TRBD1. CDR3 length: 16 amino acids. Looked up from germline, CDR1 is SGHRS and CDR2 is YFSETQ. The trim removed 1 base at V and 8 bases at J, leaving 9 bases unmatched. CDR3 amino acids: CASSLPGSDRGEKLFF. CDR3 in DNA: TGCGCCAGCAGCTTGCCTGGATCGGACAGGGGAGAAAAACTGTTTTTT.

This clone turned up a few times. The chain couples TRBV10-3 to TRBJ2-3; TRBD1 matches at 7 bases. The V gene end was trimmed by 4 bases and the J gene end by 4 bases; junction bases not matched to a gene: 8. Germline V gives CDR1 ENHRY, CDR2 SYGVKD. The CDR3 extends over 15 amino acids. CDR3 DNA sequence: TGTGCCATCAGTGGGTTTCAGGGGGTGTCAGATACGCAGTATTTT. Its protein is CAISGFQGVSDTQYF.

The chain joins TRBV5-6 to TRBJ2-5, with D possibly matching TRBD1 (6 bases). TRBJ2-7 explains the end of the DNA better; the J call may be wrong. Germline assignment: CDR1 SGHDT and CDR2 YYEEEE. The CDR3 is made up of 14 amino acids. The CDR3 bases are TGTGCCAGCAGCTTGAGAGGGGGCTCCTACGAGCAGTACTTC. It yields the protein CASSLRGGSYEQYF.